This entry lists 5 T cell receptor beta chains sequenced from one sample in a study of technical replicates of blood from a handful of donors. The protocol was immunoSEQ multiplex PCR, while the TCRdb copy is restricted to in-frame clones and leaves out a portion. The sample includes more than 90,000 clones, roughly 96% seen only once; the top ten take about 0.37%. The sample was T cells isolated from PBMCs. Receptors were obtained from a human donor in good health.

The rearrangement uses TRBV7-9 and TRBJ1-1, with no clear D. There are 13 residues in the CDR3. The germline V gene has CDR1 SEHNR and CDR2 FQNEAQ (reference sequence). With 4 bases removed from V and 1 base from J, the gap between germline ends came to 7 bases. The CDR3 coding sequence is TGTGCCAGCAGCTCTTATAGGAACACTGAAGCTTTCTTT. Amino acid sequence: CASSSYRNTEAFF.

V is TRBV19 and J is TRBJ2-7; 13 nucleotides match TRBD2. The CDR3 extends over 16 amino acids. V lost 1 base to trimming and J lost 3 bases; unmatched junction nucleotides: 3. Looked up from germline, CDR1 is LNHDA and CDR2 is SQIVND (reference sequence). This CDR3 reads CASSIAGTSGIYEQYF. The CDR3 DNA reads TGTGCCAGTAGTATAGCCGGGACTAGCGGGATCTACGAGCAGTACTTC.

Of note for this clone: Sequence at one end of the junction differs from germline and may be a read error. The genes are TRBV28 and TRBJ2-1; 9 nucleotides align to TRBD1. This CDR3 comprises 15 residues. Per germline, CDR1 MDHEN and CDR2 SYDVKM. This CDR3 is CASSLGVSRDRVIVF. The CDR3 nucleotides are TGTGCCAGCAGTTTAGGTGTTTCGAGGGACAGGGTTATAGTCTTC. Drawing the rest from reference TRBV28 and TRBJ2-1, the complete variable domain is DVKVTQSSRYLVKRTGEKVFLECVQDMDHENMFWYRQDPGLGLRLIYFSYDVKMKEKGDIPEGYSVSREKKERFSLILESASTNQTSMYLCASSLGVSRDRVIVFGPGTRLTVL.

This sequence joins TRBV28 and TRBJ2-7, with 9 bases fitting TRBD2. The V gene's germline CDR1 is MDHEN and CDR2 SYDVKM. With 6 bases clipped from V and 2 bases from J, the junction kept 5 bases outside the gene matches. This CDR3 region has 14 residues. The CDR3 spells CASSRIAGAYEQYF. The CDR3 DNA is TGTGCCAGCAGCCGAATAGCGGGAGCCTACGAGCAGTACTTC. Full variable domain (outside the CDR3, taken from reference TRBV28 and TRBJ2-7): DVKVTQSSRYLVKRTGEKVFLECVQDMDHENMFWYRQDPGLGLRLIYFSYDVKMKEKGDIPEGYSVSREKKERFSLILESASTNQTSMYLCASSRIAGAYEQYFGPGTRLTVT.

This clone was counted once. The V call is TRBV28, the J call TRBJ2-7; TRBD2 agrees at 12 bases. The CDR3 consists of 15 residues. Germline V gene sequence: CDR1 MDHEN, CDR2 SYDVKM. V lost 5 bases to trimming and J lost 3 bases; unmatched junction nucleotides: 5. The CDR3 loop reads CASSLGLAGIYEQYF. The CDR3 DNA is TGTGCCAGCAGTCTGGGACTAGCGGGTATCTACGAGCAGTACTTC.